This T cell receptor (beta chain) was identified in a study of a mutant IDH1 vaccine in newly diagnosed glioma. Across the whole study: Patients had eight vaccinations, in weeks 1, 3, 5, 7, 11, 15, 19 and 23.

Time point meaning: week 23, last vaccination. Each dose delivered 300 ug of mutant IDH1 20-mer peptide subcutaneously with imiquimod. TCRdb's copy holds only in-frame clones and misses some; the assay was immunoSEQ multiplex PCR. The table lists tens of thousands of clones, more than 75% of them singletons. Germline CDR1 reads SGHKS; CDR2 reads YYEKEE (reference sequence). V lost 0 bases and J lost 0; bases outside the gene matches: 3. The CDR3 contains 15 residues. Points on this clone: Its antigen is still unknown.

The clonotype was recovered from a man in his forties or fifties with glioma. The chain links TRBV5-5 to TRBJ2-7, with 7 bases identical to TRBD2. The sample consisted of PBMCs, taken from a glioma patient whose treatment included an IDH1 peptide vaccine. The CDR3 reads CASSLVASGSYEQYF. The CDR3 region has the DNA TGTGCCAGCAGCTTGGTTGCTAGCGGCTCCTACGAGCAGTACTTC.